This T cell receptor beta chain was profiled in a study of CD8+ T cells in alopecia areata. After isolation, RNA underwent reverse transcription to generate cDNA as the sequencing template. Assay used: immunoSEQ multiplex PCR; TCRdb lists only in-frame clones, some missing. The table has about 110,000 clones, roughly three fifths seen once. Treatment reported: oral pan-JAK inhibitor, 5-10 mg twice daily. Trimming removed 5 bases from V and 0 bases from J, with 11 bases in between. CDR1 and CDR2 (germline): LNHDA, SQIVND (reference sequence). CDR3 length: 15 residues. This clonotype was sampled from a human donor with alopecia areata. The sample here was CD8+ T cells sorted from blood, taken at week 24, from a patient treated with tofacitinib. The chain combines TRBV19 with TRBJ1-5, with D unclear. The chain's CDR3 is CASSRTPYSNQPQHF. Here the CDR3 DNA reads TGTGCCAGTAGTCGTACACCGTATAGCAATCAGCCCCAGCATTTT. The full variable domain, completed using reference TRBV19 and TRBJ1-5, is DGGITQSPKYLFRKEGQNVTLSCEQNLNHDAMYWYRQDPGQGLRLIYYSQIVNDFQKGDIAEGYSVSREKKESFPLTVTSAQKNPTAFYLCASSRTPYSNQPQHFGDGTRLSIL.